This TCR beta chain was recovered during a study of CD8+ T cells in alopecia areata. Overall study context: Patients in the study were on tofacitinib for 6 to 18 months, then off it for 6 months. General observations from the study: Higher clonality than in normal scalp was seen in lesional scalp, especially alopecia totalis/universalis. Scalp and blood retained many expanded lesional clones during tofacitinib. Scalp sample data also include resident alphabeta T cells from normal skin.

As to treatment: oral pan-JAK inhibitor, 5-10 mg twice daily. The sample holds a few counts of this clone. As yet, its antigen is unknown. As the sequencing template, cDNA was produced by extracting RNA and reverse transcribing it. The table came from immunoSEQ multiplex PCR; TCRdb's copy has only in-frame clones and leaves some out. The table records some 220,000 clones, 50% to 60% of them present only once. Germline V gene sequence: CDR1 ENHRY, CDR2 SYGVKD. CDR3 length: 11 amino acids. The ends were cut back, 8 bases at V and 6 bases at J, with 8 bases in the middle. This chain joins TRBV10-3 and TRBJ2-1; D uncertain. This receptor was obtained from a human donor with alopecia areata. Here the sequenced sample was CD4+ T cells sorted from blood, taken at week 4, from a patient treated with tofacitinib. CDR3 loop: CAISDLNEQFF. The CDR3 region has the DNA TGTGCCATCTCGGACCTCAATGAGCAGTTCTTC.